Listed here is a single T cell receptor beta chain. Its recognized antigen is unknown. No base-level quality is on record; no much larger clone is a single base apart. This entry comes from a study of STAT3 mutations in large granular lymphocyte leukemia (dated by TCRdb to the late 2010s). With regard to the full study: In roughly half of the longitudinally sequenced T-LGLL patients, canonical activating STAT3 mutations were detected. As controls within the study, a couple of patients with natural killer LGL leukemia were also sequenced longitudinally. Roughly 19 representative T-LGLL cases were selected from an initial cohort of roughly 210 LGL patients for longitudinal TCRbeta and STAT3 sequencing. Patients were sequenced at 4 time points on average, with the number of samplings per patient ranging from 2 to 8. More than half of T-LGLL patients received one or more immunosuppressive therapy regimens, with hematologic response in about two fifths of those treated. Serial deep sequencing of TCRbeta CDR3 and STAT3 was performed in patients with T-cell large granular lymphocyte leukemia to reconstruct clonal hierarchy and dynamics.

Points the paper makes about the study in general: The burden of the dominant TCR clone was higher than the STAT3 mutant burden in several patients, which suggests that the STAT3 mutation arose secondarily inside a clone that had already expanded. In about 30% of the 18 patients, TCR clonotype switching occurred after therapy, and every newly emerging clone was STAT3 wild type. Because no samples were available when a clone first appeared, clonal expansion was inferred from samplings taken at other points. Every T-LGLL patient showed at least one immunodominant TCRbeta clonotype, and about half showed multiple immunodominant subclonotypes. Variable intervals between samplings and differing treatment regimens complicated linking therapy response to changes in TCR clonal burden. Because codominant clonotypes persisted in some patients, a small but highly pathogenic clone may have been missed.

V gives up 2 bases and J gives up 0 bases, and the segment between their germline ends measures 8 bases. CDR1 and CDR2 are read off the germline V gene (reference sequence) as SEHNR and FQNEAQ. From the cysteine up to the phenylalanine, the CDR3 has a length of 15 residues. Only the CDR3 region is kept as DNA, spanning 45 bases read in frame from base 1. The same DNA, extracted from blood mononuclear cells, served for both the TCR sequencing and the STAT3 sequencing. An Illumina MiSeq was used to sequence the TCRbeta libraries, yielding an average of approximately 40,000 productive templates per sample. Using multiplex PCR amplification, the immunoSEQ assay generated the TCRbeta CDR3 libraries. For the original study's pipeline: Following a previously defined approach, repertoire diversity was calculated, and values close to 0 point to extremely monoclonal samples. TCRdb holds this immuneACCESS table with in-frame rearrangements only. Some clones are missing; in checked studies, unresolved V genes explain under half, and the rest has no known cause. V, J and clone size were drawn from that table, and D and trimming were deduced from the DNA. This sample comprises under 20,000 clones, 92% of them detected only once. Together, the top ten hold about 45% of the sample.

Sequencing input: peripheral blood mononuclear cells. The TCR sequence derives from a man between 60 and 70 years old with T-cell large granular lymphocyte leukemia. Some clones in this sample may be carry-over from other donors' samples. The age is the age at diagnosis. The V and J genes are TRBV7-9 and TRBJ2-1; the D gene is perhaps TRBD2, on 6 matching bases. The CDR3 protein sequence reads: CASSLLGSSYNEQFF. The nucleotide sequence reads as follows: TGTGCCAGCAGCTTACTCGGGAGCTCCTACAATGAGCAGTTCTTC.